These T cell receptor beta chains were read from a single sample in a study of early T cells in non-severe SARS-CoV-2 infection. TCRdb re-called the 5' RACE reads through MiXCR, storing one row per CDR3 protein. The sample includes 70,000 to 95,000 distinct CDR3 sequences, around 11% of them seen just once. The source material was whole blood. The source of these receptors is an adult who was a healthcare worker with PCR-confirmed SARS-CoV-2 infection or an uninfected control (not recorded which). Both conserved end residues are part of each CDR3. The order of the fields is CDR3 DNA, CDR3 protein, V gene, J gene, clone size, D gene. D genes are given only for firm matches. Part of the rows lack a size; the others show once, few, many or a class for expanded clones.

CDR3nt: TGCAGCGTCGTGGGCAAGTCACTCACCGAGCAGTACTTC
CDR3aa: CSVVGKSLTEQYF
v_gene: TRBV29-1
j_gene: TRBJ2-7
abundance: few
d_gene: -

CDR3nt: TGTGCCAGCAGCCCCATCGGGAGGGAATCCTACAATGAGCAGTTCTTC
CDR3aa: CASSPIGRESYNEQFF
v_gene: TRBV7-9
j_gene: TRBJ2-1
abundance: once
d_gene: TRBD2

CDR3nt: TGTGCCAGCAGTTTATCAGGACAGAGGAACACTGAAGCTTTCTTT
CDR3aa: CASSLSGQRNTEAFF
v_gene: TRBV6-6
j_gene: TRBJ1-1
abundance: -
d_gene: -

CDR3nt: TGTGCCAGCAGCTCTATGAAAGGGGGCTACACCGGGGAGCTGTTTTTT
CDR3aa: CASSSMKGGYTGELFF
v_gene: TRBV7-8
j_gene: TRBJ2-2
abundance: -
d_gene: TRBD1

CDR3nt: TGCAGTGCTTTCGCCGGGACAGGCAACACTGAAGCTTTCTTT
CDR3aa: CSAFAGTGNTEAFF
v_gene: TRBV20-1
j_gene: TRBJ1-1
abundance: many
d_gene: TRBD1

CDR3nt: TGTGCCAGCAGTCCCTGGAGGGGGAGCTCCTACAATGAGCAGTTCTTC
CDR3aa: CASSPWRGSSYNEQFF
v_gene: TRBV6-2/TRBV6-3
j_gene: TRBJ2-1
abundance: few
d_gene: -

CDR3nt: TGTGCCAGCAGTTACGGGGGGGGCAATCAGCCCCAGCATTTT
CDR3aa: CASSYGGGNQPQHF
v_gene: TRBV6-2/TRBV6-3
j_gene: TRBJ1-5
abundance: -
d_gene: -

CDR3nt: TGTGCCAGCAGAGATACCCTGGGACTAGCGGAAACCCAAGAGACCCAGTACTTC
CDR3aa: CASRDTLGLAETQETQYF
v_gene: TRBV2
j_gene: TRBJ2-5
abundance: large
d_gene: TRBD2

CDR3nt: TGTGCCAGCAGCGGACGGGGGGGCCCCACAGATACGCAGTATTTT
CDR3aa: CASSGRGGPTDTQYF
v_gene: TRBV7-9
j_gene: TRBJ2-3
abundance: many
d_gene: TRBD2

CDR3nt: TGTGCCAGCAGCTTCGACAGGCTGTCGAACTATGGCTACACCTTC
CDR3aa: CASSFDRLSNYGYTF
v_gene: TRBV11-2
j_gene: TRBJ1-2
abundance: many
d_gene: -

CDR3nt: TGCGCCACCTCCGGGACTAGCCCCTACGAGCAGTACTTC
CDR3aa: CATSGTSPYEQYF
v_gene: TRBV10-2
j_gene: TRBJ2-7
abundance: few
d_gene: TRBD2

CDR3nt: TGTGCCAGCAGCTTCAGGGGAGGCTACACCTTC
CDR3aa: CASSFRGGYTF
v_gene: TRBV11-2
j_gene: TRBJ1-2
abundance: many
d_gene: -

CDR3nt: TGTGCCAGCTCCCGCCAAGGCGCCGGTGAAAAACTGTTTTTT
CDR3aa: CASSRQGAGEKLFF
v_gene: TRBV9
j_gene: TRBJ1-4
abundance: -
d_gene: -

CDR3nt: TGTGCCAGCACCCAAGAGCGGCTGCGAGCCACTGAAGCTTTCTTT
CDR3aa: CASTQERLRATEAFF
v_gene: TRBV3-1
j_gene: TRBJ1-1
abundance: once
d_gene: -

CDR3nt: TGTGCCAGCAGCCAGGATAGAGGGGACCAAGAGACCCAGTACTTC
CDR3aa: CASSQDRGDQETQYF
v_gene: TRBV3-1
j_gene: TRBJ2-5
abundance: many
d_gene: -

CDR3nt: TGTGCCAGCAGGGACAGGGCGGATGAAAAACTGTTTTTT
CDR3aa: CASRDRADEKLFF
v_gene: TRBV6-1
j_gene: TRBJ1-4
abundance: few
d_gene: TRBD1

CDR3nt: TGTGCCAGCAGTACAGGTGGAAACACCATATATTTT
CDR3aa: CASSTGGNTIYF
v_gene: TRBV9
j_gene: TRBJ1-3
abundance: -
d_gene: -

CDR3nt: TGTGCCAGCAGTTACCCGAGGACTAGCGGGGGAACTGCTAGCACAGATACGCAGTATTTT
CDR3aa: CASSYPRTSGGTASTDTQYF
v_gene: TRBV6-6
j_gene: TRBJ2-3
abundance: few
d_gene: TRBD2

CDR3nt: TGTGCCAGCAGATCGGACAGTTCTAGCAATCAGCCCCAGCATTTT
CDR3aa: CASRSDSSSNQPQHF
v_gene: TRBV7-9
j_gene: TRBJ1-5
abundance: few
d_gene: -

CDR3nt: TGTGCCAGCAGTTACTCCAGCTATAGCAATCAGCCCCAGCATTTT
CDR3aa: CASSYSSYSNQPQHF
v_gene: TRBV6-6
j_gene: TRBJ1-5
abundance: -
d_gene: -

CDR3nt: TGCAGTGCTAGAGATCCGGCTAACTTAATCTCCTACAATGAGCAGTTCTTC
CDR3aa: CSARDPANLISYNEQFF
v_gene: TRBV20-1
j_gene: TRBJ2-1
abundance: many
d_gene: -

CDR3nt: TGTGCCAGCAGCCCCAATTCGGCCCAGTACTTC
CDR3aa: CASSPNSAQYF
v_gene: TRBV7-6
j_gene: TRBJ2-5
abundance: -
d_gene: -

CDR3nt: TGCGCCAGCATGATGGGCTCCTACAATGAGCAGTTCTTC
CDR3aa: CASMMGSYNEQFF
v_gene: TRBV5-1
j_gene: TRBJ2-1
abundance: many
d_gene: -

CDR3nt: TGTGCCAGCAGCTTATACGGCTCCTACGAGCAGTACTTC
CDR3aa: CASSLYGSYEQYF
v_gene: TRBV7-9
j_gene: TRBJ2-7
abundance: few
d_gene: -

CDR3nt: TGTGCCAGCAGTGATACAGACAGCACCCTATGGCGGGGGGGCCTTTACTCTGGGGCCAACGTCCTGACTTTC
CDR3aa: CASSDTDSTLWRGGLYSGANVLTF
v_gene: TRBV6-6
j_gene: TRBJ2-6
abundance: many
d_gene: TRBD2

CDR3nt: TGTGCCATCAAGAATAGGGACCACGAGCAGTACTTC
CDR3aa: CAIKNRDHEQYF
v_gene: TRBV10-3
j_gene: TRBJ2-7
abundance: -
d_gene: -

CDR3nt: TGTGCCAGCAGCTTACCAGGGAAAGAGACCCAGTACTTC
CDR3aa: CASSLPGKETQYF
v_gene: TRBV7-9
j_gene: TRBJ2-5
abundance: once
d_gene: -

CDR3nt: TGTGCCAGTAGTATAGTCCATTGGACAGAAGAGTCCGAATACAACTATGGCTACACCTTC
CDR3aa: CASSIVHWTEESEYNYGYTF
v_gene: TRBV19
j_gene: TRBJ1-2
abundance: few
d_gene: -

CDR3nt: TGTGCCAGCAGCCGCCCGTACACAGATACGCAGTATTTT
CDR3aa: CASSRPYTDTQYF
v_gene: TRBV27
j_gene: TRBJ2-3
abundance: -
d_gene: -

CDR3nt: TGTGCCAGCAGTTGGGACGGGAGCTCCTACGAGCAGTACTTC
CDR3aa: CASSWDGSSYEQYF
v_gene: TRBV27
j_gene: TRBJ2-7
abundance: many
d_gene: -

CDR3nt: TGTGCCAGCAGCTTAAATAGGTTTGGGGGTGAGCAGTTCTTC
CDR3aa: CASSLNRFGGEQFF
v_gene: TRBV7-2
j_gene: TRBJ2-1
abundance: -
d_gene: -

CDR3nt: TGCAGCGCAGTGGGGCAGGGAGGAACCGGGGAGCTGTTTTTT
CDR3aa: CSAVGQGGTGELFF
v_gene: TRBV29-1
j_gene: TRBJ2-2
abundance: many
d_gene: -

CDR3nt: TGTGCCAGCAGTGGACTCACTTTGGGAGCTTTCTTT
CDR3aa: CASSGLTLGAFF
v_gene: TRBV6-1
j_gene: TRBJ1-1
abundance: many
d_gene: -

CDR3nt: TGTGCCAGCAGTTACTCGTCGGGGTTACCGCCCATGGAGCAGTACTTC
CDR3aa: CASSYSSGLPPMEQYF
v_gene: TRBV6-5
j_gene: TRBJ2-7
abundance: few
d_gene: -

CDR3nt: TGTGCCAGCAGCCCCGTGACAGGGCGGATGAACACTGAAGCTTTCTTT
CDR3aa: CASSPVTGRMNTEAFF
v_gene: TRBV11-2
j_gene: TRBJ1-1
abundance: many
d_gene: TRBD1

CDR3nt: TGTGCCTCCGGTGGTTTGGGTGAGCAGTTCTTC
CDR3aa: CASGGLGEQFF
v_gene: TRBV10-3
j_gene: TRBJ2-1
abundance: -
d_gene: -

CDR3nt: TGTGCCAGCAGCTCCCTTGTATCCCACACCAGCACAGATACGCAGTATTTT
CDR3aa: CASSSLVSHTSTDTQYF
v_gene: TRBV7-2
j_gene: TRBJ2-3
abundance: many
d_gene: -

CDR3nt: TGTGCCAGCAGCTCAGCAGGGTCGGCTAATGAAAAACTGTTTTTT
CDR3aa: CASSSAGSANEKLFF
v_gene: TRBV7-9
j_gene: TRBJ1-4
abundance: many
d_gene: -

CDR3nt: TGTGCCAGCAGTCCCCGAGATCCGAACACTGAAGCTTTCTTT
CDR3aa: CASSPRDPNTEAFF
v_gene: TRBV12-3/TRBV12-4
j_gene: TRBJ1-1
abundance: many
d_gene: -

CDR3nt: TGTGCCAGCAGGCCGACTCTAATCGGCGGCTACACCTTC
CDR3aa: CASRPTLIGGYTF
v_gene: TRBV12-3/TRBV12-4
j_gene: TRBJ1-2
abundance: -
d_gene: -

CDR3nt: TGTGCCAGCAGCTTAGTGGGGGCCTACAATGAGCAGTTCTTC
CDR3aa: CASSLVGAYNEQFF
v_gene: TRBV7-2
j_gene: TRBJ2-1
abundance: -
d_gene: -

CDR3nt: TGCGCCAGCAGCCGGATTGCTACCTCTGATACGCAGTATTTT
CDR3aa: CASSRIATSDTQYF
v_gene: TRBV4-1
j_gene: TRBJ2-3
abundance: many
d_gene: -

CDR3nt: TGTGCCAGCGGGGCCTTGGGCGCTGAAGCTTTCTTT
CDR3aa: CASGALGAEAFF
v_gene: TRBV12-3/TRBV12-4
j_gene: TRBJ1-1
abundance: -
d_gene: -

CDR3nt: TGTGCCAGCAGTCAGGGGGGCTATGGCTACACCTTC
CDR3aa: CASSQGGYGYTF
v_gene: TRBV12-3/TRBV12-4
j_gene: TRBJ1-2
abundance: many
d_gene: TRBD1

CDR3nt: TGTGCCAGCAGTTCCCCGGGGGTTCAGGGGCAGTACTTC
CDR3aa: CASSSPGVQGQYF
v_gene: TRBV6-5
j_gene: TRBJ2-7
abundance: -
d_gene: -

CDR3nt: TGTGCCAGCAGCTTAGCCCTTGTCCCAACGGGGCCGGACGAGCAGTACTTC
CDR3aa: CASSLALVPTGPDEQYF
v_gene: TRBV7-9
j_gene: TRBJ2-7
abundance: -
d_gene: -

CDR3nt: TGCAGTGCTGTCTTCGGACAGGGCTACACAGATACGCAGTATTTT
CDR3aa: CSAVFGQGYTDTQYF
v_gene: TRBV20-1
j_gene: TRBJ2-3
abundance: few
d_gene: TRBD1

CDR3nt: TGCAGCGTTGACGGGCCGGGGGGGACAGATACGCAGTATTTT
CDR3aa: CSVDGPGGTDTQYF
v_gene: TRBV29-1
j_gene: TRBJ2-3
abundance: -
d_gene: TRBD2

CDR3nt: TGTGCCAGCAGCCAAGGGTCCGGGGAGCTGTTTTTT
CDR3aa: CASSQGSGELFF
v_gene: TRBV4-2
j_gene: TRBJ2-2
abundance: many
d_gene: -

CDR3nt: TGTGCCAGCGGGCGATCAGGGACCCGAGGAGACGAGCAGTACTTC
CDR3aa: CASGRSGTRGDEQYF
v_gene: TRBV6-6
j_gene: TRBJ2-7
abundance: -
d_gene: -

CDR3nt: TGCGCCAGCAGCCAACGACCAACTAGCGAGGCGGACAATGAGCAGTTCTTC
CDR3aa: CASSQRPTSEADNEQFF
v_gene: TRBV4-1
j_gene: TRBJ2-1
abundance: -
d_gene: TRBD2

CDR3nt: TGTGCCAGTAGTATTGTGGGGGCCGCGAACACCGGGGAGCTGTTTTTT
CDR3aa: CASSIVGAANTGELFF
v_gene: TRBV19
j_gene: TRBJ2-2
abundance: many
d_gene: -

CDR3nt: TGTGCCAGCAGCAACGAGCGGGGCTCCTACAATGAGCAGTTCTTC
CDR3aa: CASSNERGSYNEQFF
v_gene: TRBV7-2
j_gene: TRBJ2-1
abundance: many
d_gene: TRBD2